Listed below are T cell receptor delta chains from one sample, sequenced in a study of gamma-delta T cells after stem cell transplantation. TCRdb re-called the RT-PCR reads through CATT. Counted here are around 2,400 delta-chain clones, just over 3% occurring once; the ten biggest clones make up 30% to 40%. Sequenced material: gamma-delta T cells. The receptors originated from a human donor. It is not recorded whose cells these are; they may come from a transplant donor. CDR3s include the opening cysteine and the closing phenylalanine or tryptophan. The D gene is left open where the match is weak. Size tells how often a clone was seen (once, few, many) or the class of an expanded clone, and some rows leave it out.

clone size	D gene	V gene	J gene	CDR3 DNA	CDR3 protein
few	TRDD3	TRDV2	TRDJ1	TGTGCCTGTGACACGGTGGGGGGACTGGGGATACATGGCGATAAACTCATCTTT	CACDTVGGLGIHGDKLIF
medium-sized	TRDD3	TRDV2	TRDJ1	TGTGCCTGTGATAAACTGGGGGATCCCCATAGCGATAAACTCATCTTT	CACDKLGDPHSDKLIF
-	TRDD3	TRDV1	TRDJ1	TGTGCTCTTGGGGAACTAGAGTGTTCTCCCCCTTGCATCCTTGGGGGATACGTAGCCTACACCGATAAACTCATCTTT	CALGELECSPPCILGGYVAYTDKLIF
many	TRDD3	TRDV2	TRDJ1	TGTGCCTGTGACGACCTACTGGGGGATCCCGAGTCGTCTGATAAACTCATCTTT	CACDDLLGDPESSDKLIF
hyperexpanded	TRDD3	TRDV1	TRDJ2	TGTGCTCTTGGGGACCCCTGCCTTCGGACGGCGGTCTGGGGGATTTGCCCGGGACGCGCACAACTCTTCTTT	CALGDPCLRTAVWGICPGRAQLFF
few	TRDD3	TRDV2	TRDJ1	TGTGCCTGTGACGGGATGGGGGATAACTACACCGATAAACTCATCTTT	CACDGMGDNYTDKLIF
few	TRDD3	TRDV1	TRDJ1	TGTGCTCTTGGGGACGCACTTCCCTACTGGGGGATAAACTTCGGCGATAAACTCATCTTT	CALGDALPYWGINFGDKLIF
many	-	TRDV1	TRDJ1	TGTGCTCTTGGGGGGCCGGGGTGGGGACCTCCCAGGTACACCGATAAACTCATCTTT	CALGGPGWGPPRYTDKLIF
few	TRDD3	TRDV2	TRDJ1	TGTGCCTGTGACGGATTGGGGGATACCCTCCCACACACCGATAAACTCATCTTT	CACDGLGDTLPHTDKLIF
large	-	TRDV2	TRDJ1	TGTGCCTGTGACACCCTGGGTCTCCACACCGATAAACTCATCTTT	CACDTLGLHTDKLIF
medium-sized	TRDD3	TRDV2	TRDJ1	TGTGCCTGTGACACTTTAGGGGGGATACAGGCCGATAAACTCATCTTT	CACDTLGGIQADKLIF
medium-sized	-	TRDV2	TRDJ1	TGTGCCTGTGACACCGTTGGGGTCCCAGACACCGATAAACTCATCTTT	CACDTVGVPDTDKLIF
large	TRDD3	TRDV2	TRDJ1	TGTGCCTGTGACAATCTGGGGGATAACACCGATAAACTCATCTTT	CACDNLGDNTDKLIF
medium-sized	TRDD3	TRDV2	TRDJ1	TGTGCCTGTGACACCTTACCTACGCTCGGACTGGGGGATACGGGCGAGGGGGTGTACACCGATAAACTCATCTTT	CACDTLPTLGLGDTGEGVYTDKLIF
few	TRDD3	TRDV1	TRDJ1	TGTGCTCTTGGGGAACTAAGGGCTTACAGGCTTCCTAGAGGGGGATACGCACCGTACACCGATAAACTCATCTTT	CALGELRAYRLPRGGYAPYTDKLIF